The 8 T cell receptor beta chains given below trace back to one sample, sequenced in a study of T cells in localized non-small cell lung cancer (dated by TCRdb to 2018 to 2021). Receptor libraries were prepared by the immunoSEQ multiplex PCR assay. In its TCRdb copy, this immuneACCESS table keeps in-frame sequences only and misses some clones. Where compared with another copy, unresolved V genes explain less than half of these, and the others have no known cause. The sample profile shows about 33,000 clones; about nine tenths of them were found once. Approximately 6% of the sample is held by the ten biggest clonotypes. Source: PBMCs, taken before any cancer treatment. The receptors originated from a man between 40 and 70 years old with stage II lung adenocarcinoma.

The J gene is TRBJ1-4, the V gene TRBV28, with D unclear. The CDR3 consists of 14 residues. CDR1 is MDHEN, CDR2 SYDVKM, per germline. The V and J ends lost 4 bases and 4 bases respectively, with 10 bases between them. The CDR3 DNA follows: TGTGCCAGCAGTTCTCGGGGTTTTAATGAAAAACTGTTTTTT. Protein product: CASSSRGFNEKLFF.

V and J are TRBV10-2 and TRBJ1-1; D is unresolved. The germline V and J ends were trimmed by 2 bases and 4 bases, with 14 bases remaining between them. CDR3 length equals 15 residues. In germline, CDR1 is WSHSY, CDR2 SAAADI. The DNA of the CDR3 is TGCGCCAGCAGTGAGAACCCCCCCTCGGCCACTGAAGCTTTCTTT. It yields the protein CASSENPPSATEAFF.

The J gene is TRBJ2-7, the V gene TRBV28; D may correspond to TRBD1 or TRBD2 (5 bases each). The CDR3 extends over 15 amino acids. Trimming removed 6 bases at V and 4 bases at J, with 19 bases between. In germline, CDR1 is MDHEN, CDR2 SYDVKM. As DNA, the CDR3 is TGTGCCAGCAGGGGGGTGTGGAGAGGAGTTTACGAGCAGTACTTC. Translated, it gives CASRGVWRGVYEQYF.

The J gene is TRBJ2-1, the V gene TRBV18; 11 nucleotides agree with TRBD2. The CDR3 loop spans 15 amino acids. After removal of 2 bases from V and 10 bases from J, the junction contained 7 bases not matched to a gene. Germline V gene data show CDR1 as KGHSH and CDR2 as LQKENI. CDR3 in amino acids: CASSPGTSGSREQFF. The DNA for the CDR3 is TGTGCCAGCTCACCAGGCACTAGCGGGAGTCGGGAGCAGTTCTTC.

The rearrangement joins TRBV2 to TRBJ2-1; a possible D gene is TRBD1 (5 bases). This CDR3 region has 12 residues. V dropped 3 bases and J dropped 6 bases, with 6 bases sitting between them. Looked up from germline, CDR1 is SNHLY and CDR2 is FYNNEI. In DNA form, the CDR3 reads TGTGCCAGCAGTGACAGGGCCAATGAGCAGTTCTTC. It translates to CASSDRANEQFF.

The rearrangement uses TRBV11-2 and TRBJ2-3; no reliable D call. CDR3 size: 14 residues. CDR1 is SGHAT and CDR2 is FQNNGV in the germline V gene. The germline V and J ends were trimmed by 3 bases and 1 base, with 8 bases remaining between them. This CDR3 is CASSFSPRTDTQYF. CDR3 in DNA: TGTGCCAGCAGCTTTTCCCCCCGCACAGATACGCAGTATTTT.

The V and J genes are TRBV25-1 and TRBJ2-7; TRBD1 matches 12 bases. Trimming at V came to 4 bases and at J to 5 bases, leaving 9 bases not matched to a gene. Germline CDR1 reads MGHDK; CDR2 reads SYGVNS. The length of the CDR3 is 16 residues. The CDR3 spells CASSGVSGTGGDEQYF. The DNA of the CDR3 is TGTGCCAGCAGTGGGGTGTCGGGGACAGGGGGCGACGAGCAGTACTTC.

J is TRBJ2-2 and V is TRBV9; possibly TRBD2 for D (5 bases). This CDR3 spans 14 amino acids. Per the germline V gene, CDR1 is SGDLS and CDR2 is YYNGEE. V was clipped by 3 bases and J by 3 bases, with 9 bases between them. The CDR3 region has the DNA TGTGCCAGCAGCGAGCCGGGATACACCGGGGAGCTGTTTTTT. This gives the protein CASSEPGYTGELFF.